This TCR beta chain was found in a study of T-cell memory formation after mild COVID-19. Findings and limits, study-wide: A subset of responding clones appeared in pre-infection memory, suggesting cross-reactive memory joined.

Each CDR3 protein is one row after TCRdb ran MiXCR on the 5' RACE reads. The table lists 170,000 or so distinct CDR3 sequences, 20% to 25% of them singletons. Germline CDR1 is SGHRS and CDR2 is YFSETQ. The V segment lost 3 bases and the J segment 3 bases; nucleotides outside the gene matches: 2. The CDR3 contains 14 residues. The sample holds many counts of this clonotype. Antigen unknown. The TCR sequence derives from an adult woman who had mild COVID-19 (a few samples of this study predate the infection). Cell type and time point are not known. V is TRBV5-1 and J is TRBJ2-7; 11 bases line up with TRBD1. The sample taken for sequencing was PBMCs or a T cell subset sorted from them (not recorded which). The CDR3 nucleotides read TGCGCCAGCAGCTGGACAGGGGGCGGCTACGAGCAGTACTTC. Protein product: CASSWTGGGYEQYF.